This T cell receptor (beta chain) was identified in a study of OX40 agonist ivuxolimab in advanced cancers. About the research overall: Hepatocellular carcinoma, melanoma, renal cell or head and neck cancer occurred in dose-escalation patients.

Profiling relied on immunoSEQ multiplex PCR, and the TCRdb table lists in-frame clones only, not all of them. Of around 14,000 clones in the sample, 70% were seen once. This clone was seen more than once but under ten times. The sampling schedule covered blood at baseline, cycle 4 day 1, and cycle 7 day 1. The CDR3 is 15 residues long. Germline CDR1 and CDR2: SGHAT and FQNNGV. Trimming took off 2 bases at V and 5 bases at J, with 13 bases between the two ends. Sample: CD4+ or CD8+ T cells sorted from blood, taken in a trial of the OX40 agonist ivuxolimab. The chain is built from TRBV11-2 and TRBJ1-5, with D hard to call. The sequence was obtained from an adult with an advanced solid tumor such as melanoma, head and neck, liver or kidney cancer. The chain's CDR3 is CASSLTDGPYQPQHF. CDR3 DNA sequence: TGTGCCAGCAGCTTAACGGACGGACCCTATCAGCCCCAGCATTTT.